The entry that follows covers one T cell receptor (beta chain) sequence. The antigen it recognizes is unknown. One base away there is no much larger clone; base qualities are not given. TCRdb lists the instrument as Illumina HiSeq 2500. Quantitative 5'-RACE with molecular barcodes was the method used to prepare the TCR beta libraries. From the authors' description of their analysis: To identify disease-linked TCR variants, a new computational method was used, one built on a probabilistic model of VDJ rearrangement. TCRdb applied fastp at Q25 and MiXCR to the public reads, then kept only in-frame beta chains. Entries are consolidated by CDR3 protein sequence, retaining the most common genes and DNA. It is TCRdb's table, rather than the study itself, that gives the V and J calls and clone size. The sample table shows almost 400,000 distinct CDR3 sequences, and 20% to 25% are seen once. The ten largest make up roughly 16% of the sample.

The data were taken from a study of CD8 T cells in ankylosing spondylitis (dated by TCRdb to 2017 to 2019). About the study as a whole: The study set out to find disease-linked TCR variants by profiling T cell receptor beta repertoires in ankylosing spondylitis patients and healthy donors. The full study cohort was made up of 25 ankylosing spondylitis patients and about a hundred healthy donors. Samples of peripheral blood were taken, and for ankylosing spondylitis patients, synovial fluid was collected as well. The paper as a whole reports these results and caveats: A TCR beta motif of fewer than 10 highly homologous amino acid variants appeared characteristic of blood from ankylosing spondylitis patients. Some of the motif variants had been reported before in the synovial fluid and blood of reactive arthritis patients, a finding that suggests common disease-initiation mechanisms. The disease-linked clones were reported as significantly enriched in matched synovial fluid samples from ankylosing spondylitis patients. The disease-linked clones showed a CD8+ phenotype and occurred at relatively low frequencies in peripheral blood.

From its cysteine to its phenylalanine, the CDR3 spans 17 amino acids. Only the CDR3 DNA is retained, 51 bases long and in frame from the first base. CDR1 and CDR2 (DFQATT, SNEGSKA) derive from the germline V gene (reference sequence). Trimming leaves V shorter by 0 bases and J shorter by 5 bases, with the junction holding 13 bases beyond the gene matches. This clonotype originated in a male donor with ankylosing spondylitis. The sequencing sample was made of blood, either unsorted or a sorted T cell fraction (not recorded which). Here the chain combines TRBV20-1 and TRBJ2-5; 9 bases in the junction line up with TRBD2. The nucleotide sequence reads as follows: TGCAGTGCTAGAGATATCCGGGATAGCGGGAGCCGCGAGACCCAGTACTTC. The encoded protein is CSARDIRDSGSRETQYF.